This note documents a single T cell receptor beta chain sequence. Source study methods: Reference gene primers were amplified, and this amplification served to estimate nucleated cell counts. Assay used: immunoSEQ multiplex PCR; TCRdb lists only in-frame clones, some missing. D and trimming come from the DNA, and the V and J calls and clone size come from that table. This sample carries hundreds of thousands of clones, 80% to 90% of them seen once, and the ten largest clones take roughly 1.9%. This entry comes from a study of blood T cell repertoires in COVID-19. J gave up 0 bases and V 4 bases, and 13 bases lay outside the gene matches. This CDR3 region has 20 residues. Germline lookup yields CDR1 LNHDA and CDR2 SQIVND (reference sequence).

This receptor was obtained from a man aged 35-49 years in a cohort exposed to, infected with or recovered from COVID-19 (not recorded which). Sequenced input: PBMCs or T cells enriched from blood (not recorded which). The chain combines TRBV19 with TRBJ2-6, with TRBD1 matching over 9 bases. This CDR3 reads CASSTSGTGRLFSGANVLTF. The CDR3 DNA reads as TGTGCCAGTAGTACGTCCGGGACAGGGCGCCTATTCTCTGGGGCCAACGTCCTGACTTTC.